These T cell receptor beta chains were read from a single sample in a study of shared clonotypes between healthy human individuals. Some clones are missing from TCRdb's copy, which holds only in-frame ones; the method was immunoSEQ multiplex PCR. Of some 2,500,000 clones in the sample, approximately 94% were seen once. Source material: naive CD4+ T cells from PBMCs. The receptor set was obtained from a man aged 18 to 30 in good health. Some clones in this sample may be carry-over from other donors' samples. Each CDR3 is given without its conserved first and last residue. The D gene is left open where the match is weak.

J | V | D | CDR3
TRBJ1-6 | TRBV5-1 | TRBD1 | ASSTRDRNSPLH
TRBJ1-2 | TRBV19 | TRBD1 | ASSAGQNYGYT
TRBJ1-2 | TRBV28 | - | ASRGERGSYGYT
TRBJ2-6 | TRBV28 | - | ASSLFLSSGANVLT
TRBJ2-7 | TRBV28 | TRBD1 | ASSPGQGDEQY
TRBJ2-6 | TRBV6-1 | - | ASSRGGTGANVLT
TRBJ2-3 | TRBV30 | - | AWSVWITDTQY
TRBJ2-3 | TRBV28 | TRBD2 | ASSLQRDFLY
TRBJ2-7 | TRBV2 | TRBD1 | ASSRDRGINEQY
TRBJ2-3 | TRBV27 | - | ASGTQAKDTQY
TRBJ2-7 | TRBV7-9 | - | ASRFGVRDEQY